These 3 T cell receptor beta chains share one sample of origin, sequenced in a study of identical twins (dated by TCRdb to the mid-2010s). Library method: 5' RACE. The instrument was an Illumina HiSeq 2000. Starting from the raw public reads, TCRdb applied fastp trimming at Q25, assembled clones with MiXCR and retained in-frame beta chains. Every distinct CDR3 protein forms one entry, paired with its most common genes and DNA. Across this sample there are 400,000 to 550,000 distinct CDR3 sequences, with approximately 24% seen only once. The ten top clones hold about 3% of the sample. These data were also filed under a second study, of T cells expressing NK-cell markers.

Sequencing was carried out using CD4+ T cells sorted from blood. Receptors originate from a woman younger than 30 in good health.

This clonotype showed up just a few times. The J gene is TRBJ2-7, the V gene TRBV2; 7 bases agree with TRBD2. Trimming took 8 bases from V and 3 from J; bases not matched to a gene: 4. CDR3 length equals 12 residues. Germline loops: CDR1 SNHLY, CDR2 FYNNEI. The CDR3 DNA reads TGTGCCAGCCTGGGACTAAACTACGAGCAGTACTTC. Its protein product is CASLGLNYEQYF.

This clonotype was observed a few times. CDR3: CASSAVVGANIQYF. Written as DNA, the CDR3 is TGTGCCAGCAGTGCAGTGGTTGGGGCAAACATTCAGTACTTC. The V and J genes are TRBV2 and TRBJ2-4; tentatively, D is TRBD1 (5 bases). CDR1 is SNHLY and CDR2 is FYNNEI in the germline V gene. The CDR3 length is 14 residues. V was shortened by 4 bases and J by 6 bases, with 13 bases between the two germline ends.

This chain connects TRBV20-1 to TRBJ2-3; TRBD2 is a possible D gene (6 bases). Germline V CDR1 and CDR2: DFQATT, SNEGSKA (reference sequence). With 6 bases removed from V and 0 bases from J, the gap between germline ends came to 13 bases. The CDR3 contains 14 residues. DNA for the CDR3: TGCAGTGCCCCCGGGACTCAGAGCACAGATACGCAGTATTTT. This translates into CSAPGTQSTDTQYF.